The source of this TCR beta chain is a study of monozygotic twins with inflammatory bowel disease. Findings of the study overall: Perhaps reflecting limited power, concordant and discordant twins did not differ in repertoire similarity.

The team made cDNA by running eight separate reactions for each sample. Via template switching, UMIs carrying a 6-nucleotide sample barcode were introduced. No DNA is given; TCRdb re-called the 5' RACE reads and lists each CDR3 protein once. The sample holds around 380,000 distinct CDR3 sequences. CDR3 length: 15 amino acids. Germline V gene lookup returns CDR1 LGHDT and CDR2 YNNKEL (reference sequence). Notes on this clonotype: Its antigen is not known.

The chain employs TRBV3-1 and TRBJ1-1; checking the TCRdb D call of TRBD1 is not possible without DNA. Source material: blood. This receptor was obtained from a human donor with ulcerative colitis or Crohn's disease, or a healthy co-twin of an affected twin (not recorded which). The chain's CDR3 is CASSQIQGPTTEAFF.